These 5 T cell receptor beta chains share one sample of origin, sequenced in a study of shared clonotypes between healthy human individuals. This table comes from immunoSEQ multiplex PCR, and its TCRdb copy is limited to in-frame clones, with some not included. The sample has about 2.3 million clones; approximately 95% are singletons. Sequenced sample: naive CD4+ T cells from PBMCs. Subset indicated: CD45RA+ positively selected. The receptors were sampled from a young man in good health. Some clones in this sample may be carry-over from other donors' samples.

This clone has only one observation. The CDR3 DNA follows: TGTGCCAGCTCCTCCCCCGGGCAGTCCTTCGGTGAGCAGTTCTTC. It yields the protein CASSSPGQSFGEQFF. V usage is TRBV18 and J usage is TRBJ2-1; no clear D gene. CDR3 length: 15 residues. Germline CDR1 reads KGHSH; CDR2 reads LQKENI. V lost 6 bases and J 9 bases, leaving 21 bases between the germline ends.

The chain carries TRBV29-1 and TRBJ2-1, with 8 bases lining up with TRBD2. Germline-derived CDR1 and CDR2 are SQVTM and ANQGSEA. V was pared by 6 bases and J by 0 bases, with 19 bases of the junction left unmatched. The CDR3 has 19 amino acids. The CDR3 is CSVARGASYSGTSYNEQFF. The DNA of the CDR3 is TGCAGCGTCGCCCGGGGTGCCTCCTATAGCGGGACCTCCTACAATGAGCAGTTCTTC.

This chain uses TRBV28 with TRBJ2-7; 10 bases align to TRBD1. This CDR3 is built from 14 residues. The V segment lost 3 bases and the J segment 7 bases; nucleotides outside the gene matches: 6. Germline CDR1 is MDHEN and CDR2 is SYDVKM. DNA for the CDR3: TGTGCCAGCAGTTTCCCGGGACAGGGGTGGGAGCAGTACTTC. It is translated as CASSFPGQGWEQYF. Looking up the rest from reference TRBV28 and TRBJ2-7 gives the full variable domain: DVKVTQSSRYLVKRTGEKVFLECVQDMDHENMFWYRQDPGLGLRLIYFSYDVKMKEKGDIPEGYSVSREKKERFSLILESASTNQTSMYLCASSFPGQGWEQYFGPGTRLTVT.

The chain has TRBV28 and TRBJ1-5; the D gene is possibly TRBD1 (5 bases). The germline V gene has CDR1 MDHEN and CDR2 SYDVKM. V was clipped by 6 bases and J by 4 bases, with 10 bases between them. This CDR3 comprises 13 residues. The CDR3 coding sequence is TGTGCCAGCAGCCGGCGACAGAATCAGCCCCAGCATTTT. Its translation: CASSRRQNQPQHF.

The chain combines TRBV30 with TRBJ1-1; D remains ambiguous. With 0 bases removed from V and 1 base from J, the gap between germline ends came to 6 bases. Germline V gives CDR1 GTSNPN, CDR2 SVGIG (reference sequence). CDR3 length: 13 residues. The CDR3 spells CAWSVIRNTEAFF. DNA of the CDR3: TGTGCCTGGAGTGTAATCCGGAACACTGAAGCTTTCTTT.